This T cell receptor (beta chain) was sequenced in a study of T cells in localized non-small cell lung cancer. Points from the study as a whole: The greatest T cell clonality was found in uninvolved adjacent lung (higher than in tumor). Appearing in adjacent lung were a median roughly 59 of the top 100 tumor clones.

In the case of this clone: The antigen remains unidentified.

The assay was immunoSEQ multiplex PCR, and TCRdb's table has in-frame clones only and misses some. The repertoire has about 70,000 clones, 86% of them found once; the top ten carry around a fifth. Sequences were derived from peripheral blood, sampled before any cancer treatment. The receptor comes from a male donor aged 60 or over with stage III squamous cell lung carcinoma.

This chain's CDR3 is CASSLVWGANTEAFF. The CDR3 coding sequence is TGTGCCAGCAGCTTAGTGTGGGGGGCGAACACTGAAGCTTTCTTT. The gene calls are TRBV11-2 and TRBJ1-1; D possibly corresponds to TRBD1 (6 bases). CDR1 is SGHAT, CDR2 FQNNGV, per germline. The CDR3 loop spans 15 amino acids. Between the trimmed V and J ends, which lost 1 base and 1 base, there was a span of 10 bases.